Included here is one T cell receptor (beta chain) sequence, with context. Its antigen is not identified. This sample was included in a study of cytomegalovirus exposure and HLA in healthy donors. Study results and limitations: The productive fraction for most TCR beta V segments was about 87% or about 30% in an earlier analysis. Later examination showed HLA-associated TCR beta chains had greater clonal expansion than equally common others.

The CDR3 contains 18 residues. V shed 1 base and J 3 bases; nucleotides not matched to a gene: 6. Per germline, CDR1 KGHSH and CDR2 LQKENI. Both 60 Vbeta primers and 13 Jbeta primers went into the PCR. Repertoires were generated with immunoSEQ multiplex PCR, while TCRdb's copy carries only in-frame clones and drops some. The sample yields about 160,000 clones, around 74% seen once. The sequencing sample was made of PBMCs. The chain is built from TRBV18 and TRBJ2-1; 13 bases are shared with TRBD2. This TCR derives from a woman aged 25-40 years in good health and CMV-seronegative. DNA of the CDR3: TGTGCCAGCTCACCACGCCCAGGACTAGCGGGGGTCTACAATGAGCAGTTCTTC. Its translation is CASSPRPGLAGVYNEQFF. The full variable domain, completed using reference TRBV18 and TRBJ2-1, is NAGVMQNPRHLVRRRGQEARLRCSPMKGHSHVYWYRQLPEEGLKFMVYLQKENIIDESGMPKERFSAEFPKEGPSILRIQQVVRGDSAAYFCASSPRPGLAGVYNEQFFGPGTRLTVL.